These 4 T cell receptor beta chains came from one sample sequenced in a study of blood T cell repertoires in COVID-19. The data were produced by immunoSEQ multiplex PCR, yet TCRdb's version contains in-frame clones alone and is incomplete. The table includes around 320,000 clones, 85% to 90% detected once. Sequenced material: PBMCs or T cells enriched from blood (not recorded which). The receptors originated from a woman between 18 and 30 years old with acute COVID-19.

The genes are TRBV28 and TRBJ2-7; possibly TRBD1 for D (6 bases). V was shortened by 5 bases and J by 2 bases, with 22 bases between the two germline ends. From germline, CDR1 is MDHEN and CDR2 SYDVKM. This CDR3 region has 17 residues. The DNA for the CDR3 is TGTGCCAGCAGTCCCCTGCGGACCGTTAACAGGGCCTACGAGCAGTACTTC. Protein sequence: CASSPLRTVNRAYEQYF.

The chain uses TRBV28 and TRBJ2-5; 9 nucleotides match TRBD1. This CDR3 has 15 residues. From germline, CDR1 is MDHEN and CDR2 SYDVKM. Unmatched junction bases numbered 4, after V lost 5 bases and J lost 0 bases. The CDR3 protein is CASSPGTGNQETQYF. In DNA, the CDR3 is TGTGCCAGCAGTCCCGGGACAGGGAACCAAGAGACCCAGTACTTC.

The chain employs TRBV9 and TRBJ2-3, with a possible D match to TRBD2 (6 bases). The germline gives CDR1 SGDLS, CDR2 YYNGEE. Trimming removed 1 base at V and 0 bases at J, with 12 bases between. There are 16 residues in the CDR3. The CDR3 sequence: CASSVIGDSSTDTQYF. The CDR3 DNA sequence: TGTGCCAGCAGCGTAATCGGGGACTCTAGCACAGATACGCAGTATTTT.

V gene TRBV6-5 combines with J gene TRBJ2-7; 8 nucleotides align to TRBD2. V was clipped by 2 bases and J by 2 bases; unmatched bases: 5. The CDR3 has 15 residues. Looked up from germline, CDR1 is MNHEY and CDR2 is SVGAGI. The CDR3 bases are TGTGCCAGCAGTTACGAGTTAGCGGGACCCTACGAGCAGTACTTC. This sequence encodes CASSYELAGPYEQYF.